This TCR beta chain was recorded in a study of post-analysis software for immune sequencing data. Study conclusions and caveats: Five or six TRBV segments were significantly more frequent in patients than in controls. TRBV5-6, TRBV5-1 and TRBV20-1 were among these segments.

This clonotype has only a few counts. No antigen is known for it. This CDR3 spans 15 amino acids. V lost 2 bases, J lost 7 bases, and 8 bases stayed unmatched. The germline gives CDR1 SGHDN, CDR2 FVKESK. Unique molecular identifiers were carried by the TCR beta cDNA libraries. Using its own MiXCR run on the PCR reads, TCRdb lists one record per CDR3 protein. This sample yields around 710,000 distinct CDR3 sequences, of which approximately 44% are seen a single time; roughly 5.2% belongs to the top ten. This chain joins TRBV14 and TRBJ1-2; TRBD1 matches 9 bases. The sequenced sample consisted of blood. The clonotype was recovered from a girl under 18 with multiple sclerosis. In DNA, the CDR3 is TGTGCCAGCAGCCAACCCCCCCCGACAGGGGGTGGCTACACCTTC. Its translation: CASSQPPPTGGGYTF.